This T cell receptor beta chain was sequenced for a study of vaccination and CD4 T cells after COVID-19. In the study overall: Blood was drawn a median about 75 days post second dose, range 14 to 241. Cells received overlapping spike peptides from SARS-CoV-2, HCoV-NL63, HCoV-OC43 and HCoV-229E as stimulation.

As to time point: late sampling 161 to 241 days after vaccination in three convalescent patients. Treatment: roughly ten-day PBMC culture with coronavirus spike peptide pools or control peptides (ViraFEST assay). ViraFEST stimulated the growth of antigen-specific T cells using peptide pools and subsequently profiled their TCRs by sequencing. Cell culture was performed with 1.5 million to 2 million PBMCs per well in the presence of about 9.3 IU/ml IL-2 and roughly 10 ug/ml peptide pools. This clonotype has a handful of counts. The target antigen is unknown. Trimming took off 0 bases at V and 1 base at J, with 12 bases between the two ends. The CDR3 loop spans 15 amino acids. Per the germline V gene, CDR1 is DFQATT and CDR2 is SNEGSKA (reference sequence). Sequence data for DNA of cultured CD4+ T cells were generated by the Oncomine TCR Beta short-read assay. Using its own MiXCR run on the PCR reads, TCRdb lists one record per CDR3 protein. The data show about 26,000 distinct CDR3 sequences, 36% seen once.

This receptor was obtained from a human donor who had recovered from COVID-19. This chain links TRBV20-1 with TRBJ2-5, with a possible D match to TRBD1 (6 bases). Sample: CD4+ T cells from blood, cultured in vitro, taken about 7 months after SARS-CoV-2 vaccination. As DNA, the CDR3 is TGCAGTGCTAGAGATTTTAACAGGGCCCAAGAGACCCAGTACTTC. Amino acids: CSARDFNRAQETQYF.